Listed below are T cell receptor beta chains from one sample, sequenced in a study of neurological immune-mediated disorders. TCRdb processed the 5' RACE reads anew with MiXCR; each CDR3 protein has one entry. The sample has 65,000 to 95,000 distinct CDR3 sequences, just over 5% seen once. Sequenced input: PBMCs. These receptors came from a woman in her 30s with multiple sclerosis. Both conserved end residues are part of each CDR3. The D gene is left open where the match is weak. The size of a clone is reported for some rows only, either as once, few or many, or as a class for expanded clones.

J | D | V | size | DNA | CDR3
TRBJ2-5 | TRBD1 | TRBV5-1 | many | TGCGCCAGCAGCTTGGGTGACAGGGGGTTAGAGACCCAGTACTTC | CASSLGDRGLETQYF
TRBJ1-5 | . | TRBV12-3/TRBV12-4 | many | TGTGCCAGCAGTTTTAAAAGAGCGTATAGCAATCAGCCCCAGCATTTT | CASSFKRAYSNQPQHF
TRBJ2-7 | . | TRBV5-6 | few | TGTGCCAGCAGCTTGGGGGAACTCCGCCGACTCAGCTACGAGCAGTACTTC | CASSLGELRRLSYEQYF
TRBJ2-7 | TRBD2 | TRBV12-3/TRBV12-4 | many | TGTGCCAGCAGTATGAGAGCGGGAGGGGACGAGCAGTACTTC | CASSMRAGGDEQYF
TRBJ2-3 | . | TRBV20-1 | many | TGCAGTGCCCGGACGGAGACAGATACGCAGTATTTT | CSARTETDTQYF
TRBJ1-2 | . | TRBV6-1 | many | TGTGCCAGCAGCCAAGGTCCGGGCAGCTCCTATGGCTACACCTTC | CASSQGPGSSYGYTF
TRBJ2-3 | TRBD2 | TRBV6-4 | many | TGTGCCAGCAGCGGGGGGGCCACAGATACGCAGTATTTT | CASSGGATDTQYF
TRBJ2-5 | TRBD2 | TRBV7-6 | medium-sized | TGTGCCAGCAGTCCCAGGGGACTAGCGAAGGAGACCCAGTACTTC | CASSPRGLAKETQYF
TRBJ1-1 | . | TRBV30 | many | TGTGCCTGGTCGGACCGGAGTATAAGAGCTTTCTTT | CAWSDRSIRAFF
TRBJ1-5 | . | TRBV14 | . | TGTGCCAGCAGCCAAATTTGGGACACCCAGCCCCAGCATTTT | CASSQIWDTQPQHF
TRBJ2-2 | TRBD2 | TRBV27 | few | TGTGCCAGCAGTTTATCCGGCGGGGGGGCACCCGGGGAGCTGTTTTTT | CASSLSGGGAPGELFF
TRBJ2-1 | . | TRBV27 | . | TGTGCCAGCAGTTTATTCGGCCTAGCAGGAGGGGGCTTCAATGAGCAGTTCTTC | CASSLFGLAGGGFNEQFF
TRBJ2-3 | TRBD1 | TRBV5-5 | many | TGTGCCAGCAGCTTGAGGGACAGGGGGCCAGATACGCAGTATTTT | CASSLRDRGPDTQYF
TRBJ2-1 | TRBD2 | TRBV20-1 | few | TGCAGTGCTAGTACTAGCGGGAGCTACGAGCAGTTCTTC | CSASTSGSYEQFF
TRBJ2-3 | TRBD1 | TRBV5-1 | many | TGCGCCAGCAGCCCAGGACAGGGCTATGCAGATACGCAGTATTTT | CASSPGQGYADTQYF
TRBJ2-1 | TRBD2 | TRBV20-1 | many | TGCAGTGCCCAGACTAGCGGGTATTACAATGAGCAGTTCTTC | CSAQTSGYYNEQFF
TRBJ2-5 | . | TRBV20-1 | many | TGCAGTGCTAGAGTCCCAGGGGAGGTTCAAGAGACCCAGTACTTC | CSARVPGEVQETQYF
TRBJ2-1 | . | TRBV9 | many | TGTGCCAGCAGCCTAGGGGGAAAGTCGAAGTTCTTC | CASSLGGKSKFF
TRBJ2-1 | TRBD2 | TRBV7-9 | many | TGTGCCAGCAGCTTAGCGCCGGGACTAGCGGGAGGGGTCTACAATGAGCAGTTCTTC | CASSLAPGLAGGVYNEQFF
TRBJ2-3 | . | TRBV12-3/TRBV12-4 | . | TGTGCCAGCAGTTTACCAACGATTGGGGACACAGATACGCAGTATTTT | CASSLPTIGDTDTQYF
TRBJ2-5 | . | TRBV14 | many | TGTGCCAGCAGCCACTTCAGGGGTTTTCAAGAGACCCAGTACTTC | CASSHFRGFQETQYF
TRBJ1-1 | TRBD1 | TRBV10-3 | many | TGTGCCATCAGCCCCGGGACAGGGGTGTCTGAAGCTTTCTTT | CAISPGTGVSEAFF
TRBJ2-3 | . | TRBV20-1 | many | TGCAGTGCTCGTCCCGTTCGGAGCACAGATACGCAGTATTTT | CSARPVRSTDTQYF
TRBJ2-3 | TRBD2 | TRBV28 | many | TGTGCCACCCAGTACCTCGGCGGGAGAGGAGATACGCAGTATTTT | CATQYLGGRGDTQYF
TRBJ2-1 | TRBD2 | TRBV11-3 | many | TGTGCCAGCAGCCCTGGACTAGCGGGATCAAGCGGTGAGCAGTTCTTC | CASSPGLAGSSGEQFF
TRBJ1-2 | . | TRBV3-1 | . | TGTGCCAGCAGCCTTGGGGAACGGGGCTATGGCTACACCTTC | CASSLGERGYGYTF
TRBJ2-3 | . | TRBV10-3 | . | TGTGCCATCAGTAGAACACGGTTAAACACAGATACGCAGTATTTT | CAISRTRLNTDTQYF
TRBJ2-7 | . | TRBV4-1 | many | TGCGCCAGCAGCCGGGTGGCCCCAGCCGACTACGAGCAGTACTTC | CASSRVAPADYEQYF
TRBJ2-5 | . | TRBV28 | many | TGTGCCAGCAATTCGGCGGAAAAGGTGCAGACCCAGTACTTC | CASNSAEKVQTQYF
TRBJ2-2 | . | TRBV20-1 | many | TGCAGTGCTAGAGATTCCGCTAGTCTTGGATTAACCGGGGAGCTGTTTTTT | CSARDSASLGLTGELFF
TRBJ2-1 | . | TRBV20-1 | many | TGCAGTGCTGGATCTCGGAGCTCCTACAATGAGCAGTTCTTC | CSAGSRSSYNEQFF
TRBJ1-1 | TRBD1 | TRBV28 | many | TGTGCCTTGGGACAGGTAAAGAACACTGAAGCTTTCTTT | CALGQVKNTEAFF
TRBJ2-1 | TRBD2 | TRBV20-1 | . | TGCAGTGCTAGAGTAGCGGGACGAGCCTACAATGAGCAGTTCTTC | CSARVAGRAYNEQFF
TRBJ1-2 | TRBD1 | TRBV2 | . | TGTGCCAGCAAACGGACAGGGAACTATGGCTACACCTTC | CASKRTGNYGYTF
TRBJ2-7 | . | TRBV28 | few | TGTGCCAGCAGCCCGAGGGATTGGGCCTACGAGCAGTACTTC | CASSPRDWAYEQYF
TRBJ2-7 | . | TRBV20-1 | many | TGCAGTGCTAGATACGGGACACTGGGCCGCTACGAGCAGTACTTC | CSARYGTLGRYEQYF
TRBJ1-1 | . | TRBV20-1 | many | TGCAGTGCTAGAGATCAACGAGGCCATTTTCCTGAAGCTTTCTTT | CSARDQRGHFPEAFF
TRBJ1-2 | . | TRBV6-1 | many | TGTGCCAGCAGACAACAGGAGTCAAGTTCTGGCTACACCTTC | CASRQQESSSGYTF
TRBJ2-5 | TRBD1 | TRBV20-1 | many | TGCAGTGCGCTACAGGGGATTGTCGTAGAGACCCAGTACTTC | CSALQGIVVETQYF
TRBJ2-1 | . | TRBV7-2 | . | TGTGACAGCAGCTGGGACTTATATGAGCAGTTCTTC | CDSSWDLYEQFF
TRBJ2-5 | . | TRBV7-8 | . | TGTGCCAGCAGCTTAGACTCGTCCCTGTACTTC | CASSLDSSLYF
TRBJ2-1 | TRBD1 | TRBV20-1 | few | TGCAGTGCTTTCAACAGGGGGCGAGCCAATGAGCAGTTCTTC | CSAFNRGRANEQFF
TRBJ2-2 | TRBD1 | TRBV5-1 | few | TGCGCCAGCAGCTTTTACGGACAGGGCCTTGACGGGGAGCTGTTTTTT | CASSFYGQGLDGELFF